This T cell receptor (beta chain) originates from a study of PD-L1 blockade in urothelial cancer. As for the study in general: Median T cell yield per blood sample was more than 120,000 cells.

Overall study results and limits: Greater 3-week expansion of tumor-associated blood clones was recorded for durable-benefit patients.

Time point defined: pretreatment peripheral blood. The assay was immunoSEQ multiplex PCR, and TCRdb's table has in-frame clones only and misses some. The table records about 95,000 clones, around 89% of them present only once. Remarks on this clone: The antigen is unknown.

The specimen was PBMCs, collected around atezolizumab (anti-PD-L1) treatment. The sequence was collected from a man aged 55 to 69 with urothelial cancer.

CDR3 amino acids: CASSSYGGYEQYF. In DNA, the CDR3 is TGTGCCAGCAGTTCTTACGGCGGCTACGAGCAGTACTTC. V and J are TRBV11-2 and TRBJ2-7; D gene uncertain. This CDR3 contains 13 residues. The V and J ends lost 6 bases and 3 bases respectively, with 12 bases between them. CDR1 SGHAT and CDR2 FQNNGV come from the germline V gene.